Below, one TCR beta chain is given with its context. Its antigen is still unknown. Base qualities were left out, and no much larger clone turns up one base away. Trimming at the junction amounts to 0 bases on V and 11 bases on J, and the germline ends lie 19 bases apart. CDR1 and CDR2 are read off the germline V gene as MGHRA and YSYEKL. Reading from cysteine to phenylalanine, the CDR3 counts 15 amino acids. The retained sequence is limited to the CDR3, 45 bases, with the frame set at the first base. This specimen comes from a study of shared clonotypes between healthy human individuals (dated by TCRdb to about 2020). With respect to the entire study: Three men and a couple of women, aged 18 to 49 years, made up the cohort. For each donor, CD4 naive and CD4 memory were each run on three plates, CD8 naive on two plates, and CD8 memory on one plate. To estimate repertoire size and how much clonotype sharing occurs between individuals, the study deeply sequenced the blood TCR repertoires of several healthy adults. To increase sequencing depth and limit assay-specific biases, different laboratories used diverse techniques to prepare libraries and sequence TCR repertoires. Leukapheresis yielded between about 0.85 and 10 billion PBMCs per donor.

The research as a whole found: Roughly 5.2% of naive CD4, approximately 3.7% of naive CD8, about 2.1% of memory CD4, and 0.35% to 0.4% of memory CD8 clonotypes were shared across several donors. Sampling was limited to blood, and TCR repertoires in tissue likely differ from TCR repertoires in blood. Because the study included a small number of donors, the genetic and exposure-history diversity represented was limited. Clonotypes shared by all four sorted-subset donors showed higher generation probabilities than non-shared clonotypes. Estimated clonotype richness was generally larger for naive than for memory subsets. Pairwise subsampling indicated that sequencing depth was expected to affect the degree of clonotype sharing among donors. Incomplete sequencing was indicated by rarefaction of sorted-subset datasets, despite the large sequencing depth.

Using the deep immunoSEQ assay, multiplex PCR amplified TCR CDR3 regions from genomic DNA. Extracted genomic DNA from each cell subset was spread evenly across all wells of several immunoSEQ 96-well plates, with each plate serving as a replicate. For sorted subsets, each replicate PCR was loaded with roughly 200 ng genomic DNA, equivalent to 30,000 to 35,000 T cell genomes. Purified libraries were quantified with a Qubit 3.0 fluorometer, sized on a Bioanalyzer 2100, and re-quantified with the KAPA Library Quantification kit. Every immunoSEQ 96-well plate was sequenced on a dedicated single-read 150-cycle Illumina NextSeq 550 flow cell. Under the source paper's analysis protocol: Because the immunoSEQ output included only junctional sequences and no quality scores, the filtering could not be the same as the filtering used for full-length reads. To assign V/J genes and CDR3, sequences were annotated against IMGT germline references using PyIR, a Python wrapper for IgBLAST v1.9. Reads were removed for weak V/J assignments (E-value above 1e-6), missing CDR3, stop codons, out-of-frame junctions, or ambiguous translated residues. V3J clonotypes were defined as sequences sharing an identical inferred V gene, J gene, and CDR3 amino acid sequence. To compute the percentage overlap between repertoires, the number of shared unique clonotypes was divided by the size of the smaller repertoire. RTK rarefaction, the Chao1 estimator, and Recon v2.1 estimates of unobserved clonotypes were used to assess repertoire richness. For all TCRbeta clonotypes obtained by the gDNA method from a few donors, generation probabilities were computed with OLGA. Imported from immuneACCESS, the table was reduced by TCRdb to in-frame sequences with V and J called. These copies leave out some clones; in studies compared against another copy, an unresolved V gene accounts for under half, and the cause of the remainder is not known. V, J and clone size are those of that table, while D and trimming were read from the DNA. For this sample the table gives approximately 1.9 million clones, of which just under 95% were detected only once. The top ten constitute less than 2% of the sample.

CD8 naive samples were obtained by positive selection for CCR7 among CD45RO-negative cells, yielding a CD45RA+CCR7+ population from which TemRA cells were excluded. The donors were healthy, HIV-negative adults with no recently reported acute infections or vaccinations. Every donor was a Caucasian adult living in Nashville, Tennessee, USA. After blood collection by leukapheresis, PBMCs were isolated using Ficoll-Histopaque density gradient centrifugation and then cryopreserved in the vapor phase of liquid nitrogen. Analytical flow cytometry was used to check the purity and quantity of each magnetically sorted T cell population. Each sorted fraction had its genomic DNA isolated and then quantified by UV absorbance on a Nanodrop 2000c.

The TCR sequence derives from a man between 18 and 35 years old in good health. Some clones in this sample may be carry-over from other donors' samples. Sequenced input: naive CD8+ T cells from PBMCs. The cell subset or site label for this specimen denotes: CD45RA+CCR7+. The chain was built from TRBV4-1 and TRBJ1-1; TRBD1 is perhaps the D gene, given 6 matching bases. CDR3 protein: CASSQDPGGVGSAFF. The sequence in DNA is TGCGCCAGCAGCCAAGACCCGGGGGGCGTTGGATCGGCTTTCTTT.